A selection of T cell receptor beta chains follows, all from one sample in a study of blood T cell repertoires in COVID-19. The method was immunoSEQ multiplex PCR; TCRdb's version includes in-frame clones alone and lacks a portion of them. Counted here are roughly 290,000 clones, 70% to 90% occurring once; the ten biggest clones make up 0.7% to 1%. Sequencing input: peripheral blood. The receptor source for this set is a human donor with COVID-19, enrolled during active disease. The donor label of this sample is uncertain. The CDR3 runs from the conserved cysteine through the conserved F or W. The D gene is left open where the match is weak. Clone size is not always given. Where it is, it says once, few, many or a class for expanded clones.

j_gene | abundance | v_gene | d_gene | CDR3nt | CDR3aa
TRBJ2-1 | - | TRBV27 | - | TGTGCCAGCAGTCAGCTAAGGGGATCTCCTGAGCAGTTCTTC | CASSQLRGSPEQFF
TRBJ1-5 | - | TRBV7-2 | TRBD1 | TGTGCCAGCAGCGCAATGGGACAGCGCAGTCAGCCCCAGCATTTT | CASSAMGQRSQPQHF
TRBJ1-2 | - | TRBV7-2 | - | TGTGCCAGCAGCTTAGCCCCCCCCCTCTTCTATGGCTACACCTTC | CASSLAPPLFYGYTF
TRBJ2-5 | - | TRBV7-3 | TRBD1 | TGTGCCAGCAGCTTAAACAGGGGGCGGGAGGAGACCCAGTACTTC | CASSLNRGREETQYF
TRBJ2-3 | - | TRBV12-5 | TRBD2 | TGTGCTAGTGGTTCGGGACTAGCGGGAGACACAGATACGCAGTATTTT | CASGSGLAGDTDTQYF
TRBJ1-6 | - | TRBV7-2 | - | TGTGCCAGCAGCTTTTTCCCCGTTTGGGGCAGTCGTAATTCACCCCTCCACTTT | CASSFFPVWGSRNSPLHF
TRBJ2-6 | - | TRBV9 | - | TGTGCCAGCAGCGTCACTAGTGATAGGGCCAACGTCCTGACTTTC | CASSVTSDRANVLTF
TRBJ2-3 | - | TRBV24-1 | TRBD2 | TGTGCCACCAGTGACCCAATAGCGGGAACAGATACGCAGTATTTT | CATSDPIAGTDTQYF
TRBJ1-1 | few | TRBV9 | TRBD1 | TGTGCCAGCAGCGTGGATGGAGGGGGCCTCGGAGCTTTCTTT | CASSVDGGGLGAFF
TRBJ1-5 | - | TRBV5-1 | - | TGCGCCAGCAGCTTCGAGGCAGGGGCGAGCAATCAGCCCCAGCATTTT | CASSFEAGASNQPQHF
TRBJ2-1 | - | TRBV9 | TRBD1 | TGTGCCAGCAGCGTAGCTTCACAGGGGGTCTACAATGAGCAGTTCTTC | CASSVASQGVYNEQFF
TRBJ1-1 | - | TRBV11-3 | TRBD1 | TGTGCCAGCAGCTTCCCTCTCCGGGACAGCACAAACACTGAAGCTTTCTTT | CASSFPLRDSTNTEAFF
TRBJ1-5 | - | TRBV18 | TRBD1 | TGTGCCAGCTCACCAGGTGGACAGGCCCATCTGGCCCAGCATTTT | CASSPGGQAHLAQHF
TRBJ2-2 | - | TRBV11-3 | TRBD2 | TGTGCCAGCAGCCATGAGCGGGAGGGCCCTCTCACCGGGGAGCTGTTTTTT | CASSHEREGPLTGELFF
TRBJ1-2 | - | TRBV6-5 | TRBD1 | TGTGCCAGCAGCAGGGACAGAACGGATGGCTACACCTTC | CASSRDRTDGYTF
TRBJ2-1 | - | TRBV11-3 | TRBD2 | TGTGCCAGCAGCTTAGGTAGCGGGAACCCAGAGGGCAATGAGCAGTTCTTC | CASSLGSGNPEGNEQFF
TRBJ1-1 | - | TRBV7-8 | - | TGTGCCAGCAGCCCGGGGGGGTCCCTAAACACTGAAGCTTTCTTT | CASSPGGSLNTEAFF
TRBJ2-7 | - | TRBV27 | TRBD2 | TGTGCCAGCAGTCCCCGGACTAGCGGGAGGAGGGAGCAGTACTTC | CASSPRTSGRREQYF
TRBJ2-7 | once | TRBV19 | - | TGTGCCAGTAGTATGCAGGGATACTCCTACGAGCAGTACTTC | CASSMQGYSYEQYF
TRBJ1-3 | - | TRBV9 | - | TGTGCCAGCAGCGACCCCTATTCTTTTTCTGGAAACACCATATATTTT | CASSDPYSFSGNTIYF
TRBJ2-7 | - | TRBV7-3 | TRBD1 | TGTGCCAGCAGCCCTATGACAGGGATGGACGAGCAGTACTTC | CASSPMTGMDEQYF
TRBJ1-2 | - | TRBV28 | TRBD1 | TGTGCCAGCAGTTTAAGTCAGGGGGTTCAAAGAGGCTACACCTTC | CASSLSQGVQRGYTF
TRBJ1-1 | once | TRBV10-3 | - | TGTGCCATCAGTGAGTCGGGGGGACTGAACACTGAAGCTTTCTTT | CAISESGGLNTEAFF
TRBJ1-2 | few | TRBV30 | TRBD1 | TGTGCCTGGAGTGGGGGAGAAGGGGGCGGCTACACCTTC | CAWSGGEGGGYTF